Described below is a single T cell receptor (beta chain) sequence and its context. This sample is drawn from a study of OX40 agonist ivuxolimab in advanced cancers. CDR1 MNHEY and CDR2 SMNVEV come from the germline V gene (reference sequence). The CDR3 totals 14 residues. Deletions cut 5 bases from V and 4 bases from J, with 14 bases between. Measured with immunoSEQ multiplex PCR; TCRdb has only the in-frame clones, and not every one. In the table there are around 53,000 clones, about nine tenths of which are singletons. V usage is TRBV27 and J usage is TRBJ1-1; the D gene is possibly TRBD1 (6 bases). This TCR came from an adult with an advanced solid tumor such as melanoma, head and neck, liver or kidney cancer. Here the sequenced sample was CD4+ or CD8+ T cells sorted from blood, taken in a trial of the OX40 agonist ivuxolimab. Here the CDR3 reads CASSGGPDTTEAFF. The CDR3 bases are TGTGCCAGCAGTGGGGGGCCGGACACCACTGAAGCTTTCTTT.